This T cell receptor (beta chain) is drawn from a study of blood T cell repertoires in COVID-19. Using immunoSEQ multiplex PCR, the repertoire was profiled, and TCRdb retains in-frame clones only, with some absent. The repertoire has about 280,000 clones, around nine tenths of them found once; the top ten carry about 5.7%. The CDR3 runs to 15 residues. In germline, CDR1 is LNHDA, CDR2 SQIVND (reference sequence). Trimming removed 6 bases from V and 0 bases from J; junction bases left unmatched: 5. The sequencing sample was made of PBMCs or T cells enriched from blood (not recorded which). The TCR originated in a woman aged 40 to 50 who had recovered from COVID-19. The chain combines TRBV19 with TRBJ2-7; 10 positions match TRBD2. In DNA form, the CDR3 reads TGTGCCAGTAGACTAGCGGGGACGACCTCCTACGAGCAGTACTTC. Translation: CASRLAGTTSYEQYF.